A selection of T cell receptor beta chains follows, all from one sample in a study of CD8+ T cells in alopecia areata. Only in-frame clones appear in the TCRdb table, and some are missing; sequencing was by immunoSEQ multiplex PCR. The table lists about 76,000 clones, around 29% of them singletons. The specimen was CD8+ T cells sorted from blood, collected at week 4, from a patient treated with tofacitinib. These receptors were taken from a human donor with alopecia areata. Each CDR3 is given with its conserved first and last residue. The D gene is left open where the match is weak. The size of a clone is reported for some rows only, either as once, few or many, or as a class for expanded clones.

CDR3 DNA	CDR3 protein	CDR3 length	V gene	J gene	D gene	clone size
TGCAGCGTTGATTACGACTACACAGATACGCAGTATTTT	CSVDYDYTDTQYF	13	TRBV29-1	TRBJ2-3	.	once
TGTGCCAGCAAGGGACGTAGCACAGATACGCAGTATTTT	CASKGRSTDTQYF	13	TRBV7-9	TRBJ2-3	.	few
TGTGCCAGCAGCTTGGAGACTAGCGGGAGGATGTACGAGCAGTACTTC	CASSLETSGRMYEQYF	16	TRBV11-2	TRBJ2-7	TRBD2	.
TGTGCCACCATGGACAGGACCTACGAGCAGTACTTC	CATMDRTYEQYF	12	TRBV10-3	TRBJ2-7	TRBD1	.
TGTGCCAGCAACTTACGCGGGAGTTACAATGAGCAGTTCTTC	CASNLRGSYNEQFF	14	TRBV7-9	TRBJ2-1	TRBD2	few
TGCAGCGTTCGGACAGGGGACTATGGCTACACCTTC	CSVRTGDYGYTF	12	TRBV29-1	TRBJ1-2	TRBD1	.
TGTGCCAGCAGCTTAGTGCTAGCTTTTTACAATGAGCAGTTCTTC	CASSLVLAFYNEQFF	15	TRBV7-9	TRBJ2-1	.	.
TGTGCCAGCAGCTTAGACCAAGGAGAGACCCAGTACTTC	CASSLDQGETQYF	13	TRBV7-2	TRBJ2-5	.	.
TGCGCCAGCAGCCATGGAAGAGCGGGGAGCTCCTACGAGCAGTACTTC	CASSHGRAGSSYEQYF	16	TRBV4-1	TRBJ2-7	TRBD2	.
TGTGCCAGCAGTGGCTCTGGGGCCAACGTCCTGACTTTC	CASSGSGANVLTF	13	TRBV9	TRBJ2-6	.	.